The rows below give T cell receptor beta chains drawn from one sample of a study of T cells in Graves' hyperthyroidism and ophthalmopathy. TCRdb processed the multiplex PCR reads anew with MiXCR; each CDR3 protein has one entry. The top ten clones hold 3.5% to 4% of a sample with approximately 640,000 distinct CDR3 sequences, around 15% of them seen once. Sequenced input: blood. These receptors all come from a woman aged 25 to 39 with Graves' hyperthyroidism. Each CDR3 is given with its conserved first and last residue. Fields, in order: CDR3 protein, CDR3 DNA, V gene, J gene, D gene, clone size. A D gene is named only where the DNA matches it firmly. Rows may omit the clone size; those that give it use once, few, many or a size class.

CDR3: CASRYNRGGSTEAFF
DNA: TGTGCCAGCAGATATAACAGGGGCGGGAGCACTGAAGCTTTCTTT
V: TRBV12-3/TRBV12-4
J: TRBJ1-1
D: TRBD1
size: many

CDR3: CASSGTGTSDEQFF
DNA: TGTGCCAGCAGCGGGACTGGGACTAGCGATGAGCAGTTCTTC
V: TRBV9
J: TRBJ2-1
D: TRBD2
size: NA

CDR3: CASSTQGGYTGELFF
DNA: TGTGCCAGCAGTACACAGGGGGGATACACCGGGGAGCTGTTTTTT
V: TRBV6-2/TRBV6-3
J: TRBJ2-2
D: TRBD1
size: NA

CDR3: CASSHLPGSSYNSPLHF
DNA: TGTGCCAGCAGCCACTTGCCGGGGAGCTCCTATAATTCACCCCTCCACTTT
V: TRBV3-1
J: TRBJ1-6
D: NA
size: NA

CDR3: CASSRGTGGTETQYF
DNA: TGTGCCAGCTCACGCGGGACAGGGGGCACAGAGACCCAGTACTTC
V: TRBV18
J: TRBJ2-5
D: TRBD1
size: many

CDR3: CASSTPGAGELFF
DNA: TGTGCCAGCAGCACTCCAGGCGCCGGGGAGCTGTTTTTT
V: TRBV7-2
J: TRBJ2-2
D: NA
size: few

CDR3: CASSQDGSGPLQAFF
DNA: TGCGCCAGCAGCCAAGATGGGTCAGGTCCCCTTCAAGCTTTCTTT
V: TRBV4-3
J: TRBJ1-1
D: NA
size: many

CDR3: CASRRRTSGRADSYNEQFF
DNA: TGTGCCAGCAGACGTAGGACTAGCGGGAGGGCGGACTCCTACAATGAGCAGTTCTTC
V: TRBV27
J: TRBJ2-1
D: TRBD2
size: few

CDR3: CASSIRGAGVVYEQYF
DNA: TGTGCCAGCAGCATCCGGGGGGCGGGAGTTGTGTACGAGCAGTACTTC
V: TRBV7-2
J: TRBJ2-7
D: NA
size: many

CDR3: CASSLAGAPRPDEQFF
DNA: TGTGCCAGCAGCTTAGCGGGAGCACCTCGTCCAGATGAGCAGTTCTTC
V: TRBV7-3
J: TRBJ2-1
D: TRBD2
size: NA

CDR3: CASSFGGVDTGELFF
DNA: TGTGCCAGCAGCTTCGGGGGAGTTGACACCGGGGAGCTGTTTTTT
V: TRBV7-9
J: TRBJ2-2
D: NA
size: NA

CDR3: CASSYPDRAETQYF
DNA: TGTGCCAGCAGTTACCCGGACAGGGCGGAGACCCAGTACTTC
V: TRBV11-2
J: TRBJ2-5
D: TRBD1
size: few

CDR3: CASSVDRVAKNIQYF
DNA: TGTGCCAGCTCAGTAGACAGGGTAGCCAAAAACATTCAGTACTTC
V: TRBV18
J: TRBJ2-4
D: TRBD1
size: few

CDR3: CASSPHSFNTEAFF
DNA: TGTGCCAGCAGTCCCCACAGTTTTAACACTGAAGCTTTCTTT
V: TRBV28
J: TRBJ1-1
D: NA
size: many

CDR3: CATSDWTGGDAGELFF
DNA: TGTGCCACCAGTGATTGGACAGGGGGCGACGCCGGGGAGCTGTTTTTT
V: TRBV24-1
J: TRBJ2-2
D: TRBD1
size: many

CDR3: CASSLESSGEAFF
DNA: TGCGCCAGCAGCTTGGAAAGCTCGGGTGAAGCTTTCTTT
V: TRBV5-1
J: TRBJ1-1
D: NA
size: many

CDR3: CASSLQAGVEQFF
DNA: TGTGCCAGCAGTTTACAAGCGGGAGTTGAGCAGTTCTTC
V: TRBV28
J: TRBJ2-1
D: TRBD2
size: many

CDR3: CSASSGLAGGYEQFF
DNA: TGCAGTGCTAGCAGTGGCCTAGCGGGAGGGTATGAGCAGTTCTTC
V: TRBV20-1
J: TRBJ2-1
D: TRBD2
size: few

CDR3: CASSSFGGAYEQYF
DNA: TGTGCCAGCAGCTCCTTCGGGGGGGCGTATGAGCAGTACTTC
V: TRBV6-1
J: TRBJ2-7
D: TRBD2
size: many

CDR3: CASSLNGGTEYNEQFF
DNA: TGTGCCAGCAGCTTGAATGGGGGGACTGAGTACAATGAGCAGTTCTTC
V: TRBV11-2
J: TRBJ2-1
D: NA
size: many

CDR3: CASSRGTSGRYNEQFF
DNA: TGTGCCAGCAGTCGAGGGACTAGCGGGAGGTACAATGAGCAGTTCTTC
V: TRBV5-4
J: TRBJ2-1
D: TRBD2
size: few

CDR3: CATTAGDSSTDTQYF
DNA: TGTGCCACCACCGCGGGGGATTCTAGCACAGATACGCAGTATTTT
V: TRBV24-1
J: TRBJ2-3
D: TRBD2
size: NA

CDR3: CSVRGTPQETQYF
DNA: TGCAGCGTTCGGGGGACACCTCAAGAGACCCAGTACTTC
V: TRBV29-1
J: TRBJ2-5
D: NA
size: many

CDR3: CASSSHQASAGRGAGEQYF
DNA: TGTGCCAGCAGTTCTCACCAAGCCTCAGCCGGGAGGGGAGCCGGTGAGCAGTACTTC
V: TRBV27
J: TRBJ2-7
D: TRBD2
size: few

CDR3: CASSLWGGARNNYTF
DNA: TGTGCCAGCAGCCTCTGGGGGGGGGCGAGAAACAACTACACCTTC
V: TRBV12-3/TRBV12-4
J: TRBJ1-2
D: NA
size: many

CDR3: CASRRGGTNTEAFF
DNA: TGTGCCAGCAGACGGGGGGGAACGAACACTGAAGCTTTCTTT
V: TRBV7-2
J: TRBJ1-1
D: NA
size: NA

CDR3: CAWSVGSGGNTIYF
DNA: TGTGCCTGGAGTGTGGGAAGCGGTGGAAACACCATATATTTT
V: TRBV30
J: TRBJ1-3
D: NA
size: NA

CDR3: CASNQGRQMNTEAFF
DNA: TGTGCCAGCAACCAGGGACGCCAGATGAACACTGAAGCTTTCTTT
V: TRBV6-1
J: TRBJ1-1
D: NA
size: NA

CDR3: CASSLGGQLAYEQYF
DNA: TGCGCCAGCAGCTTGGGTGGACAGTTAGCCTACGAGCAGTACTTC
V: TRBV5-1
J: TRBJ2-7
D: NA
size: many

CDR3: CASSEGAGVAYEQYF
DNA: TGTGCCAGCAGTGAGGGAGCGGGAGTTGCCTACGAGCAGTACTTC
V: TRBV2
J: TRBJ2-7
D: TRBD2
size: many

CDR3: CSVVQTDGYTF
DNA: TGCAGCGTTGTCCAGACAGATGGCTACACCTTC
V: TRBV29-1
J: TRBJ1-2
D: NA
size: NA

CDR3: CASRPLGDTEAFF
DNA: TGTGCCAGCAGGCCCCTAGGGGACACTGAAGCTTTCTTT
V: TRBV6-1
J: TRBJ1-1
D: NA
size: many

CDR3: CASGGLAASYEQYF
DNA: TGTGCCAGCGGGGGACTAGCGGCCTCCTACGAGCAGTACTTC
V: TRBV2
J: TRBJ2-7
D: TRBD2
size: NA

CDR3: CSARGSPTEAFF
DNA: TGCAGTGCAAGGGGCAGTCCGACTGAAGCTTTCTTT
V: TRBV20-1
J: TRBJ1-1
D: NA
size: many

CDR3: CASNYGPGQNEQFF
DNA: TGTGCCAGTAATTATGGGCCGGGTCAGAATGAGCAGTTCTTC
V: TRBV6-1
J: TRBJ2-1
D: NA
size: many

CDR3: CASKGPADTQYF
DNA: TGCGCCAGCAAGGGCCCTGCAGATACGCAGTATTTT
V: TRBV5-1
J: TRBJ2-3
D: NA
size: few

CDR3: CASRPLDRGTEAFF
DNA: TGTGCCAGCCGACCATTAGATCGGGGGACTGAAGCTTTCTTT
V: TRBV7-9
J: TRBJ1-1
D: NA
size: many

CDR3: CAWRGAELGGYEQYF
DNA: TGTGCCTGGAGGGGGGCGGAACTTGGGGGGTACGAGCAGTACTTC
V: TRBV30
J: TRBJ2-7
D: NA
size: NA

CDR3: CVSKQLPTGELFF
DNA: TGCGTCAGCAAACAGCTACCAACCGGGGAGCTGTTTTTT
V: TRBV5-1
J: TRBJ2-2
D: NA
size: few

CDR3: CSARDDGDSQLNQPQHF
DNA: TGCAGTGCTAGAGACGACGGGGACAGTCAACTTAATCAGCCCCAGCATTTT
V: TRBV20-1
J: TRBJ1-5
D: TRBD1
size: few

CDR3: CASSLTVFATNEKLFF
DNA: TGCGCCAGCAGCTTGACAGTTTTTGCAACTAATGAAAAACTGTTTTTT
V: TRBV5-1
J: TRBJ1-4
D: NA
size: NA

CDR3: CASSYSSGPYEQYF
DNA: TGTGCCAGCAGTTACTCCTCAGGACCCTACGAGCAGTACTTC
V: TRBV6-5
J: TRBJ2-7
D: NA
size: many

CDR3: CASSSGLGGYNEQFF
DNA: TGTGCCAGCAGCTCGGGACTAGGGGGATACAATGAGCAGTTCTTC
V: TRBV7-9
J: TRBJ2-1
D: TRBD2
size: NA

CDR3: CASSPGTGHGYTF
DNA: TGTGCCAGTAGTCCAGGGACAGGGCATGGCTACACCTTC
V: TRBV19
J: TRBJ1-2
D: TRBD1
size: NA

CDR3: CASSLWVGASNQPQHF
DNA: TGTGCCAGCAGTTTATGGGTTGGGGCGAGCAATCAGCCCCAGCATTTT
V: TRBV28
J: TRBJ1-5
D: NA
size: many

CDR3: CASRTEKGRLFF
DNA: TGTGCCAGCAGGACAGAGAAGGGTAGACTGTTTTTT
V: TRBV6-1
J: TRBJ1-4
D: NA
size: few

CDR3: CASSQVAQGSDEQYF
DNA: TGCGCCAGCAGCCAAGTTGCACAGGGCTCGGACGAGCAGTACTTC
V: TRBV4-1
J: TRBJ2-7
D: NA
size: many

CDR3: CATNRESNYGYTF
DNA: TGTGCCACCAACCGGGAGAGTAACTATGGCTACACCTTC
V: TRBV28
J: TRBJ1-2
D: NA
size: few

CDR3: CSATDREDYGYTF
DNA: TGCAGTGCTACGGACAGGGAGGACTATGGCTACACCTTC
V: TRBV20-1
J: TRBJ1-2
D: TRBD1
size: NA

CDR3: CASSQRSQGLGYTF
DNA: TGTGCCAGCAGTCAGAGGTCCCAGGGGCTGGGCTACACCTTC
V: TRBV7-2
J: TRBJ1-2
D: NA
size: many

CDR3: CARTRGQDGELFF
DNA: TGTGCCAGAACCAGGGGGCAGGACGGGGAGCTGTTTTTT
V: TRBV19
J: TRBJ2-2
D: TRBD1
size: few

CDR3: CASSHQTGYTEAFF
DNA: TGTGCCAGCAGTCATCAGACAGGGTATACTGAAGCTTTCTTT
V: TRBV6-1
J: TRBJ1-1
D: TRBD1
size: many

CDR3: CASSSQGDHEQYF
DNA: TGTGCCAGCAGCTCCCAGGGTGACCACGAGCAGTACTTC
V: TRBV9
J: TRBJ2-7
D: NA
size: NA

CDR3: CASSYNTGVGIEQFF
DNA: TGTGCCAGCAGCTATAATACAGGGGTGGGAATTGAGCAGTTCTTC
V: TRBV11-2
J: TRBJ2-1
D: TRBD1
size: many

CDR3: CASSLVPGQGKAFF
DNA: TGTGCCAGCAGCTTGGTCCCGGGACAGGGCAAAGCTTTCTTT
V: TRBV5-4
J: TRBJ1-1
D: TRBD1
size: NA